This T cell receptor beta chain was retrieved from a study of molecular identifiers for immune sequencing clone quantification. Study-wide results and caveats: Clones of above 20 RNA copies carried over 98% of effector molecules; in naive cells they carried under 1%. One cell's worth of spiked Jurkat TCR RNA was reportedly detectable among about a million naive cells.

Listed TCR primers and previously described methods were used for bulk TCR libraries. TCRdb processed the PCR reads anew with MiXCR; each CDR3 protein has one entry. The sample contains about 320,000 distinct CDR3 sequences, 20% to 25% of which appear only once. This clonotype was detected many times. Its matching antigen is unknown. Germline-derived CDR1 and CDR2 are SEHNR and FQNEAQ (reference sequence). After removal of 5 bases from V and 7 bases from J, the junction contained 2 bases not matched to a gene. The CDR3 has 12 residues. The authors gated naive CD8 T cells as CD8+CD4-CCR7+CD45RA+ for sorting.

The sequence was collected from a human donor in good health. Some libraries in this study had Jurkat cell RNA spiked in. Sequencing was done on a sample of naive CD8+ T cells from blood, with Jurkat cell RNA spiked in. Indicated subset: FACS-sorted CD8+CD4-CCR7+CD45RA+ naive T cells. V gene TRBV7-9 combines with J gene TRBJ1-1, with 9 bases that match TRBD1. The CDR3 DNA sequence: TGTGCCAGCAGCCCGACAGGGGGTGAAGCTTTCTTT. Its translation: CASSPTGGEAFF.